This entry concerns a single T cell receptor beta chain. This sample was included in a study of CD8+ T cells in alopecia areata. Study in general: It was oral tofacitinib, at 5 to 10 mg twice daily, that treated patients received. Tofacitinib ran for 6 to 18 months before 6 months off drug.

This CDR3 has 11 amino acids. In germline, CDR1 is GTSNPN, CDR2 SVGIG (reference sequence). Trimming removed 4 bases from V and 6 bases from J, with 9 bases in between. Following RNA extraction, reverse transcription yielded cDNA that acted as the sequencing template. This table comes from immunoSEQ multiplex PCR, and its TCRdb copy is limited to in-frame clones, with some not included. The sample includes over 110,000 clones, 40% to 55% of them seen just once. The receptor was derived from a human donor with alopecia areata. The V call is TRBV30, the J call TRBJ1-1; weak D call: TRBD1 (5 bases). Sequenced material: CD4+ T cells sorted from blood, taken at week 0. The CDR3, as DNA: TGTGCCTGGAAGGAGACAGCTGAAGCTTTCTTT. This codes for CAWKETAEAFF.